These T cell receptor beta chains were read from a single sample in a study of T cells after yellow fever vaccination. TCRdb passed the 5' RACE reads through MiXCR, listing each CDR3 protein once. The profile covers some 350,000 distinct CDR3 sequences, with around 6.4% appearing a single time and 14% to 15% taken by the ten largest. The starting material was PBMCs, obtained 5 days after the yellow fever booster vaccination. These receptors originate from a man aged 30 to 39 who received the YFV17D yellow fever vaccine. Each CDR3 is given with its conserved first and last residue. Each record gives: D gene, J gene, clone size, V gene, CDR3 DNA, CDR3 protein. A D gene is named only where the DNA matches it firmly. Part of the rows lack a size; the others show once, few, many or a class for expanded clones.

>TRBD2|TRBJ2-3|few|TRBV5-1
TGCGCCAGCAGCGTCAACCGACTAGCGGGGCGGGCAGATACGCAGTATTTT
CASSVNRLAGRADTQYF
>TRBD1|TRBJ2-3|few|TRBV5-1
TGCGCCAGCAGCCTACAGGGGGCTGACGCAGATACGCAGTATTTT
CASSLQGADADTQYF
>-|TRBJ2-1|many|TRBV5-1
TGCGCCAGCAGCTTGGGAACTGGAAATGAGCAGTTCTTC
CASSLGTGNEQFF
>-|TRBJ2-4|-|TRBV12-2
TGTGCCCGATCGGTAGCCAAAAACATTCAGTACTTC
CARSVAKNIQYF
>-|TRBJ1-2|few|TRBV24-1
TGTGCCACCAGTGGTCCCGGTGGAGGCTACACCTTC
CATSGPGGGYTF
>-|TRBJ2-7|-|TRBV27
TGTGCCAGCAGTCTTGGGAAGGGGCTTTCCTACGAGCAGTACTTC
CASSLGKGLSYEQYF
>-|TRBJ1-1|many|TRBV7-9
TGTGCCAGCAGCTTATTTATGAACACTGAAGCTTTCTTT
CASSLFMNTEAFF
>-|TRBJ2-4|few|TRBV5-1
TGCGCCAGCAGGGCAATGGATGACAAAAACATTCAGTACTTC
CASRAMDDKNIQYF
>TRBD2|TRBJ2-1|many|TRBV3-1
TGTGCCAGCAGCCTCGTTTCAACTAGCGGGAGGACCAATGAGCAGTTCTTC
CASSLVSTSGRTNEQFF
>TRBD1|TRBJ2-1|many|TRBV5-1
TGCGCCAGCCTCCCGACCTCCGGGACAGCTTACAATGAGCAGTTCTTC
CASLPTSGTAYNEQFF
>-|TRBJ2-1|few|TRBV19
TGTGCCAGTAGTAAATTAGCGGGGACAGTTTACAATGAGCAGTTCTTC
CASSKLAGTVYNEQFF
>-|TRBJ1-2|-|TRBV19
TGTGCCAGTAGTATATCTGACCCGCGGGGCTATGGCTACACCTTC
CASSISDPRGYGYTF
>-|TRBJ1-1|many|TRBV6-5
TGTGCCAGCAGTTTTGCCGCGGGCACTGAAGCTTTCTTT
CASSFAAGTEAFF
>TRBD2|TRBJ2-7|many|TRBV20-1
TGCAGTGCTCGGACTAGTTTCTACGAGCAGTACTTC
CSARTSFYEQYF
>TRBD2|TRBJ2-7|few|TRBV7-2
TGTGCCAGCAGCTTCCTACTAGCGGGAGGGTATTACGAGCAGTACTTC
CASSFLLAGGYYEQYF
>-|TRBJ2-3|-|TRBV7-9
TGTGCCAGCAGCTTAGGGCGGTCCGACCGGGATACGCAGTATTTT
CASSLGRSDRDTQYF
>TRBD2|TRBJ2-1|few|TRBV20-1
TGCAGTGCTAGTACCCCGGGACTAGTGGTGCAGTTCTTC
CSASTPGLVVQFF
>TRBD1|TRBJ2-4|few|TRBV20-1
TGCAGTGCTAGCGGGACAGGGTCGGACATTCAGTACTTC
CSASGTGSDIQYF
>TRBD2|TRBJ2-7|many|TRBV7-2
TGTGCCAGCAGTCCTACTAGCGGGGTCTACGAGCAGTACTTC
CASSPTSGVYEQYF
>-|TRBJ1-5|few|TRBV20-1
TGCAGTGCTAGTGGTACTTACAATCAGCCCCAGCATTTT
CSASGTYNQPQHF
>TRBD2|TRBJ2-1|few|TRBV7-2
TGTGCCAGCAGCTCTGGACTAGCGGGAGTCGCTGAGCAGTTCTTC
CASSSGLAGVAEQFF
>TRBD1|TRBJ2-3|many|TRBV28
TGTGCCAGCAGCCCGGCCGGGACAGGGGCGCGGGCAGATACGCAGTATTTT
CASSPAGTGARADTQYF
>-|TRBJ2-7|many|TRBV5-1
TGCGCCAGCAGCTTCGACAGTTCAGCCTACGAGCAGTACTTC
CASSFDSSAYEQYF
>TRBD1|TRBJ2-1|-|TRBV6-1
TGTGCCAGCTACCGTAGCACAGGGGGCCTCGGCAATGAGCAGTTCTTC
CASYRSTGGLGNEQFF
>TRBD2|TRBJ2-1|few|TRBV19
TGTGCCAGTAGCCCCGGACTAGTCATAAATGAGCAGTTCTTC
CASSPGLVINEQFF
>-|TRBJ1-2|few|TRBV6-1
TGTGCCAGCAGAACACCACTCCAACATGGCTACACCTTC
CASRTPLQHGYTF
>-|TRBJ2-7|many|TRBV10-2
TGCGCCAGCAGTGACTCTAGGGGGATGAGGGAGCAGTACTTC
CASSDSRGMREQYF
>-|TRBJ1-1|few|TRBV28
TGTGCCAGCCATCCGGGGGTCACTGAAGCTTTCTTT
CASHPGVTEAFF
>TRBD2|TRBJ2-1|-|TRBV7-6
TGTGCCAGCAGCTGGACTAGCGCAGACAATGAGCAGTTCTTC
CASSWTSADNEQFF
>-|TRBJ2-7|many|TRBV7-2
TGTGCCAGCAGCTTACGTCACATGGGGGCCGGGACCTCCTACGAGCAGTACTTC
CASSLRHMGAGTSYEQYF
>TRBD1|TRBJ2-7|-|TRBV7-2
TGTGCCAGCAGCTCCCCCGGGACAGGGGCCTTCTCCTACGAGCAGTACTTC
CASSSPGTGAFSYEQYF
>-|TRBJ1-4|many|TRBV20-1
TGCAGTGCTAGATCCCAGAGGCTGTTTTTT
CSARSQRLFF
>-|TRBJ1-4|few|TRBV13
TGTGCCAGCAGCTTAGGCGAAGGGTCGGGTGAAAAACTGTTTTTT
CASSLGEGSGEKLFF
>-|TRBJ2-7|many|TRBV5-1
TGCGCCAGCAGGACTGAAGCCTACGAGCAGTACTTC
CASRTEAYEQYF
>-|TRBJ2-7|many|TRBV2
TGTGCCAGCAGTGGTCGGGGGGAGCAGTACTTC
CASSGRGEQYF
>TRBD2|TRBJ2-7|-|TRBV19
TGTGCCAGCGGGGAGCGGGAGCCGCCCTACGAGCAGTACTTC
CASGEREPPYEQYF
>-|TRBJ1-6|once|TRBV5-6
TGTGCCAGCAGCGTCGGGAGGGGGAATCCACCCCTCCACTTT
CASSVGRGNPPLHF
>-|TRBJ2-7|many|TRBV6-5
TGTGCCAGCACCCCCTCCGGCGGGGACTCCTACGAGCAGTACTTC
CASTPSGGDSYEQYF
>-|TRBJ1-1|-|TRBV20-1
TGCAGTGCTAGGGTCGGGACAACGAACACTGAAGCTTTCTTT
CSARVGTTNTEAFF
>TRBD1|TRBJ2-7|many|TRBV18
TGTGCCAGCTCACCGGGACAGGGGGCTCACGAGCAGTACTTC
CASSPGQGAHEQYF
>TRBD2|TRBJ2-3|many|TRBV20-1
TGCAGTGCTAGGGGGATTAGCGGGAGGACCCCAGATACGCAGTATTTT
CSARGISGRTPDTQYF